These T cell receptor beta chains were read from a single sample in a study of blood T cell repertoires in COVID-19. TCRdb's table, derived via immunoSEQ multiplex PCR, lists solely in-frame clones and lacks some. The sample includes roughly 41,000 clones, approximately 80% seen only once; the top ten take around 45%. The sample was peripheral blood. The receptors here all came from an elderly woman with acute or convalescent COVID-19. The CDR3 runs from the conserved cysteine through the conserved F or W. The order of the fields is clone size, V gene, J gene, D gene, CDR3 protein, CDR3 DNA. The D gene is left open where the match is weak. The size entry is marked missing in some rows and otherwise reads once, few, many or a size class.

NA	TRBV7-6	TRBJ2-2	NA	CASSAGQGSGTGELFF	TGTGCCAGCAGCGCTGGTCAGGGGTCGGGCACCGGGGAGCTGTTTTTT
NA	TRBV19	TRBJ1-4	NA	CASSPRAPPGEKLFF	TGTGCCAGTAGTCCCCGGGCGCCCCCAGGGGAAAAACTGTTTTTT
few	TRBV20-1	TRBJ1-3	NA	CSASRSSGNTIYF	TGCAGTGCTAGTCGTTCCTCTGGAAACACCATATATTTT
few	TRBV9	TRBJ1-3	NA	CASSTRTEGTGNTIYF	TGTGCCAGCAGCACACGGACAGAGGGAACTGGAAACACCATATATTTT
NA	TRBV21-1	TRBJ2-7	NA	CASSKGPSYEQYF	TGTGCCAGCAGCAAAGGGCCCTCTTACGAGCAGTACTTC
NA	TRBV19	TRBJ1-3	NA	CASSIVEAGNTIYF	TGTGCCAGTAGTATAGTGGAGGCCGGAAACACCATATATTTT
NA	TRBV7-8	TRBJ1-3	NA	CASRSGFGPRDNSGNTIYF	TGTGCCAGCAGATCGGGTTTCGGCCCTCGTGATAACTCTGGAAACACCATATATTTT
NA	TRBV11-3	TRBJ2-7	TRBD2	CASSFRTSPLQYF	TGTGCCAGCAGCTTCCGGACTAGTCCCCTGCAGTACTTC
NA	TRBV5-6	TRBJ2-5	NA	CASSLLGAGQGQETQYF	TGTGCCAGCAGCTTGCTAGGGGCAGGACAAGGGCAAGAGACCCAGTACTTC
once	TRBV11-2	TRBJ2-3	TRBD2	CASSTRTSGGPDTQYF	TGTGCCAGCAGCACCCGGACTAGCGGGGGCCCAGATACGCAGTATTTT
NA	TRBV11-2	TRBJ2-1	NA	CASSLDRLHEQFF	TGTGCCAGCAGCTTAGATCGACTTCATGAGCAGTTCTTC
NA	TRBV7-2	TRBJ2-3	TRBD2	CASSLVALAGGPSTDTQYF	TGTGCCAGCAGCTTAGTGGCCCTAGCGGGGGGGCCTTCCACAGATACGCAGTATTTT
NA	TRBV2	TRBJ2-5	NA	CASKQGGETQYF	TGTGCCAGTAAACAGGGTGGCGAGACCCAGTACTTC
once	TRBV7-9	TRBJ2-2	NA	CASSLAPIGTGELFF	TGTGCCAGCAGCTTAGCACCGATCGGCACCGGGGAGCTGTTTTTT
NA	TRBV9	TRBJ1-2	NA	CASSVELSGGYTF	TGTGCCAGCAGCGTGGAGTTATCGGGGGGCTACACCTTC
NA	TRBV19	TRBJ2-5	NA	CASSIGTGSELTQYF	TGTGCCAGTAGTATAGGAACAGGGAGTGAATTGACCCAGTACTTC
few	TRBV6-5	TRBJ2-1	TRBD2	CASSLAGGPYNEQFF	TGTGCCAGCAGTTTAGCGGGGGGCCCGTACAATGAGCAGTTCTTC
NA	TRBV6-6	TRBJ2-2	NA	CASTPTEPNTGELFF	TGTGCCAGCACCCCGACAGAGCCTAACACCGGGGAGCTGTTTTTT
NA	TRBV4-1	TRBJ2-2	TRBD2	CASSQEGASGGAGELFF	TGCGCCAGCAGCCAAGAGGGAGCTAGCGGGGGGGCCGGGGAGCTGTTTTTT
NA	TRBV1	TRBJ1-1	NA	CTSSQKQGTTEAFF	TGCACCAGCAGCCAAAAACAGGGTACCACTGAAGCTTTCTTT
NA	TRBV11-3	TRBJ1-1	NA	CASSLEGSTEAFF	TGTGCCAGCAGCTTAGAGGGGAGCACTGAAGCTTTCTTT
NA	TRBV2	TRBJ2-3	TRBD1	CASSWDRGETDTQYF	TGTGCCAGCAGTTGGGACAGGGGAGAGACAGATACGCAGTATTTT
NA	TRBV5-4	TRBJ1-1	NA	CASSFGGPMNTEAFF	TGTGCCAGCAGCTTCGGAGGTCCCATGAACACTGAAGCTTTCTTT
few	TRBV6-4	TRBJ2-2	NA	CASSPSVPTGELFF	TGTGCCAGCAGCCCCTCAGTACCTACCGGGGAGCTGTTTTTT
NA	TRBV7-2	TRBJ2-3	NA	CASSLDVRPASTDTQYF	TGTGCCAGCAGCTTAGATGTGAGGCCAGCATCCACAGATACGCAGTATTTT
NA	TRBV7-9	TRBJ1-5	NA	CASSLDGHQPQHF	TGTGCCAGCAGCTTAGATGGGCATCAGCCCCAGCATTTT
NA	TRBV7-2	TRBJ2-5	TRBD2	CASSPAGEQETQYF	TGTGCCAGCAGCCCAGCGGGGGAACAAGAGACCCAGTACTTC
NA	TRBV10-3	TRBJ2-5	TRBD2	CAISEGLAGRETQYF	TGTGCCATCAGTGAAGGGCTAGCGGGGAGAGAGACCCAGTACTTC
NA	TRBV10-3	TRBJ2-7	TRBD2	CAISGGTSGVNEQYF	TGTGCCATCAGTGGGGGGACTAGCGGGGTCAACGAGCAGTACTTC
NA	TRBV24-1	TRBJ1-4	TRBD1	CATSDGQGMDEKLFF	TGTGCCACCAGTGATGGACAGGGAATGGATGAAAAACTGTTTTTT
NA	TRBV5-1	TRBJ1-1	NA	CASSLGSGEGEAFF	TGCGCCAGCAGCTTGGGGTCAGGGGAAGGTGAAGCTTTCTTT
NA	TRBV3-1/TRBV3-2	TRBJ2-3	TRBD2	CASSQGESGDLTDTQYF	TGTGCCAGCAGCCAAGGAGAAAGCGGGGATTTAACAGATACGCAGTATTTT
NA	TRBV19	TRBJ1-5	NA	CASSSGQLGYSNQPQHF	TGTGCCAGTAGCTCGGGACAACTGGGGTATAGCAATCAGCCCCAGCATTTT
NA	TRBV27	TRBJ2-1	NA	CASSQMGALYEQFF	TGTGCCAGCAGTCAAATGGGAGCTTTGTATGAGCAGTTCTTC
NA	TRBV4-2	TRBJ2-2	NA	CASSQDQNRASGELFF	TGTGCCAGCAGCCAAGATCAAAACAGGGCATCCGGGGAGCTGTTTTTT
NA	TRBV19	TRBJ1-6	NA	CASSFRLESYNSPLHF	TGTGCCAGTAGTTTCCGCCTCGAGTCCTATAATTCACCCCTCCACTTT
NA	TRBV10-3	TRBJ2-3	TRBD1	CAISGQGGTDTQYF	TGTGCCATCAGTGGGCAGGGGGGCACAGATACGCAGTATTTT
NA	TRBV28	TRBJ2-5	TRBD2	CASREAGEETQYF	TGTGCCAGCAGGGAAGCGGGGGAAGAGACCCAGTACTTC
NA	TRBV10-3	TRBJ1-6	TRBD1	CAISESGQGGSPLHF	TGTGCCATCAGTGAGTCTGGACAGGGCGGTTCACCCCTCCACTTT
NA	TRBV5-1	TRBJ1-2	NA	CASSLGQSYGYTF	TGCGCCAGCAGCTTGGGACAGTCCTATGGCTACACCTTC
NA	TRBV5-5	TRBJ2-3	TRBD1	CASSLAGQGGRTDTQYF	TGTGCCAGCAGCTTGGCGGGACAGGGAGGGAGGACAGATACGCAGTATTTT
once	TRBV14	TRBJ1-1	NA	CASSQQGNTEAFF	TGTGCCAGCAGCCAACAGGGGAACACTGAAGCTTTCTTT
NA	TRBV7-2	TRBJ2-3	NA	CASNLDGLSTDTQYF	TGTGCCAGCAACCTAGACGGTCTGAGCACAGATACGCAGTATTTT
few	TRBV10-3	TRBJ1-3	TRBD1	CAISGQGAGFNTIYF	TGTGCCATCAGTGGACAGGGCGCAGGGTTCAACACCATATATTTT
few	TRBV7-2	TRBJ1-1	NA	CASSISGDTEAFF	TGTGCCAGCAGCATCTCAGGGGACACTGAAGCTTTCTTT
NA	TRBV5-1	TRBJ1-1	NA	CASSLSPGNTEAFF	TGCGCCAGCAGCTTGTCGCCAGGGAACACTGAAGCTTTCTTT
NA	TRBV10-2	TRBJ1-3	NA	CASSDLVSGEPGNTIYF	TGCGCCAGCAGTGATTTGGTGTCGGGAGAGCCTGGAAACACCATATATTTT
NA	TRBV3-1/TRBV3-2	TRBJ2-1	NA	CASSQVSGDYEQFF	TGTGCCAGCAGCCAAGTATCTGGTGACTATGAGCAGTTCTTC
NA	TRBV9	TRBJ2-2	TRBD2	CASSLGLAGGPHTGELFF	TGTGCCAGCAGCCTCGGACTAGCGGGGGGGCCCCACACCGGGGAGCTGTTTTTT